This T cell receptor beta chain comes out of a study of technical replicates of blood from a handful of donors. Sequencing used immunoSEQ multiplex PCR; TCRdb keeps in-frame clones, though not all of them. This sample has 70,000 to 85,000 clones, with around nine tenths found just once. The TCR was taken from a human donor in good health. Specimen: T cells isolated from PBMCs.

CDR3 DNA: TGTGCCTGGAGTCAGGCCAGAAACACCGGGGAGCTGTTTTTT. Protein product: CAWSQARNTGELFF. V and J are TRBV30 and TRBJ2-2; no clear D. The germline V gene has CDR1 GTSNPN and CDR2 SVGIG (reference sequence). The CDR3 spans 14 residues. V gave up 2 bases and J gave up 2 bases, with 9 bases separating them.